A selection of T cell receptor beta chains follows, all from one sample in a study of T cells in Graves' hyperthyroidism and ophthalmopathy. TCRdb re-derived calls from the multiplex PCR reads in MiXCR, one entry per CDR3 protein. The data contain about 610,000 distinct CDR3 sequences, 14% to 15% of them singletons. Sequencing was carried out using blood. The receptors stem from a middle-aged woman with Graves' ophthalmopathy. Both conserved end residues are part of each CDR3. D genes are given only for firm matches. Where a row states a size, it is once, few, many or the class of an expanded clone; other rows omit it.

V: TRBV6-1
D: TRBD1
size: few
J: TRBJ1-1
CDR3: CASSEGQGVWVTEAFF
DNA: TGTGCCAGCAGTGAAGGGCAGGGGGTGTGGGTCACTGAAGCTTTCTTT

V: TRBV18
D: -
size: -
J: TRBJ2-7
CDR3: CASPPPGRDEQYF
DNA: TGTGCCAGCCCACCACCGGGACGGGACGAGCAGTACTTC

V: TRBV28
D: -
size: many
J: TRBJ1-2
CDR3: CASSPGVDVFTYGYTF
DNA: TGTGCCAGCAGTCCTGGGGTCGACGTCTTTACCTATGGCTACACCTTC

V: TRBV2
D: TRBD2
size: -
J: TRBJ2-2
CDR3: CASSEWTSGSDGELFF
DNA: TGTGCCAGCAGTGAATGGACTAGCGGGAGCGATGGGGAGCTGTTTTTT

V: TRBV28
D: -
size: many
J: TRBJ2-7
CDR3: CASSPQGSSQGEQYF
DNA: TGTGCCAGCAGTCCCCAAGGTTCGTCCCAGGGTGAGCAGTACTTC

V: TRBV20-1
D: -
size: many
J: TRBJ2-7
CDR3: CSVPGAYEQYF
DNA: TGCAGTGTCCCCGGAGCCTACGAGCAGTACTTC

V: TRBV27
D: -
size: -
J: TRBJ2-6
CDR3: CASSLSESGANVLTF
DNA: TGTGCCAGCAGTTTGTCAGAGTCTGGGGCCAACGTCCTGACTTTC

V: TRBV27
D: -
size: many
J: TRBJ2-6
CDR3: CASSFVAQSGANVLTF
DNA: TGTGCCAGCAGTTTTGTAGCACAGTCTGGGGCCAACGTCCTGACTTTC

V: TRBV4-1
D: -
size: -
J: TRBJ1-6
CDR3: CASSQEGRGTTSPLHF
DNA: TGCGCCAGCAGCCAAGAAGGTCGGGGTACGACTTCACCCCTCCACTTT

V: TRBV12-3/TRBV12-4
D: TRBD2
size: many
J: TRBJ2-7
CDR3: CASTLGTSEQYF
DNA: TGTGCCAGCACCCTGGGGACTAGCGAGCAGTACTTC

V: TRBV11-1
D: TRBD2
size: few
J: TRBJ2-5
CDR3: CASSLSGGGLETQYF
DNA: TGTGCCAGCAGCTTAAGCGGGGGGGGTCTAGAGACCCAGTACTTC

V: TRBV12-3/TRBV12-4
D: -
size: many
J: TRBJ2-2
CDR3: CASLRGGAGELFF
DNA: TGTGCCAGCCTCCGTGGGGGCGCCGGGGAGCTGTTTTTT

V: TRBV29-1
D: -
size: -
J: TRBJ2-7
CDR3: CSGLGRTRQYF
DNA: TGCAGCGGCCTAGGTCGAACCCGGCAGTACTTC

V: TRBV5-1
D: TRBD2
size: few
J: TRBJ2-5
CDR3: CASSIQRGIQETQYF
DNA: TGCGCCAGCAGCATCCAGCGGGGGATCCAAGAGACCCAGTACTTC

V: TRBV5-1
D: -
size: many
J: TRBJ1-1
CDR3: CASADVRGWGNTEAFF
DNA: TGCGCCAGCGCGGACGTACGGGGCTGGGGAAACACTGAAGCTTTCTTT

V: TRBV6-1
D: TRBD2
size: many
J: TRBJ2-2
CDR3: CASFSGADTGELFF
DNA: TGTGCCAGCTTTAGCGGGGCTGACACCGGGGAGCTGTTTTTT

V: TRBV6-5
D: -
size: many
J: TRBJ2-7
CDR3: CASSYGQPGTYEQYF
DNA: TGTGCCAGCAGTTACGGACAACCAGGTACCTACGAGCAGTACTTC

V: TRBV19
D: -
size: -
J: TRBJ1-2
CDR3: CASSIARESYGYTF
DNA: TGTGCCAGTAGTATCGCCAGGGAGAGCTATGGCTACACCTTC

V: TRBV6-1
D: -
size: once
J: TRBJ2-1
CDR3: CASSEGGADEQFF
DNA: TGTGCCAGCAGTGAAGGGGGGGCAGATGAGCAGTTCTTC

V: TRBV30
D: TRBD2
size: many
J: TRBJ2-5
CDR3: CAWSVRGGRRETQYF
DNA: TGTGCCTGGAGTGTACGGGGGGGGCGCCGAGAGACCCAGTACTTC

V: TRBV7-2
D: -
size: many
J: TRBJ2-7
CDR3: CASSLRQELSYEQYF
DNA: TGTGCCAGCAGCCTCCGACAGGAGCTCTCCTACGAGCAGTACTTC

V: TRBV9
D: TRBD1
size: few
J: TRBJ1-1
CDR3: CASSGDRDRGFDTEAFF
DNA: TGTGCCAGCAGCGGAGACCGGGACAGGGGGTTCGACACTGAAGCTTTCTTT

V: TRBV28
D: -
size: many
J: TRBJ2-2
CDR3: CASSAMRGEGTGELFF
DNA: TGTGCCAGCAGTGCGATGCGGGGAGAGGGCACCGGGGAGCTGTTTTTT

V: TRBV12-3/TRBV12-4
D: -
size: many
J: TRBJ2-5
CDR3: CASSFGHTQETQYF
DNA: TGTGCCAGCAGTTTTGGACATACACAAGAGACCCAGTACTTC

V: TRBV11-3
D: TRBD2
size: many
J: TRBJ2-5
CDR3: CASSARLAGGETQYF
DNA: TGTGCCAGCAGCGCCAGACTAGCGGGGGGAGAGACCCAGTACTTC

V: TRBV6-2/TRBV6-3
D: TRBD2
size: many
J: TRBJ2-7
CDR3: CASSYPWTSPYEQYF
DNA: TGTGCCAGCAGTTACCCTTGGACTAGTCCCTACGAGCAGTACTTC

V: TRBV19
D: TRBD1
size: many
J: TRBJ1-1
CDR3: CASSMEGAITEAFF
DNA: TGTGCCAGTAGTATGGAGGGGGCCATCACTGAAGCTTTCTTT

V: TRBV20-1
D: -
size: many
J: TRBJ1-1
CDR3: CSARDPTPGTDYTEAFF
DNA: TGCAGTGCTAGAGATCCCACCCCGGGGACTGACTACACTGAAGCTTTCTTT

V: TRBV12-3/TRBV12-4
D: -
size: few
J: TRBJ2-2
CDR3: CASTERANTGELFF
DNA: TGTGCCAGCACCGAGAGGGCGAACACCGGGGAGCTGTTTTTT

V: TRBV7-3
D: -
size: many
J: TRBJ2-2
CDR3: CASSSGPNGELFF
DNA: TGTGCCAGCAGCTCCGGACCCAACGGGGAGCTGTTTTTT

V: TRBV6-2/TRBV6-3
D: -
size: many
J: TRBJ2-7
CDR3: CASSYTWESYEQYF
DNA: TGTGCCAGCAGTTACACGTGGGAGTCCTACGAGCAGTACTTC

V: TRBV20-1
D: TRBD2
size: many
J: TRBJ2-7
CDR3: CSARDLEVAGVRSYEQYF
DNA: TGCAGTGCTAGAGATCTAGAGGTAGCGGGTGTCCGCTCCTACGAGCAGTACTTC

V: TRBV12-3/TRBV12-4
D: TRBD1
size: many
J: TRBJ1-1
CDR3: CATQGAWTEAFF
DNA: TGTGCCACCCAGGGGGCATGGACTGAAGCTTTCTTT

V: TRBV18
D: TRBD1
size: many
J: TRBJ2-5
CDR3: CASSPNGDRGETQYF
DNA: TGTGCCAGCTCACCGAACGGGGACAGGGGAGAGACCCAGTACTTC

V: TRBV6-5
D: TRBD1
size: few
J: TRBJ1-2
CDR3: CASSYSTTGGRYGYTF
DNA: TGTGCCAGCAGTTACTCGACAACAGGGGGCCGCTATGGCTACACCTTC

V: TRBV7-8
D: TRBD1
size: many
J: TRBJ2-2
CDR3: CASSSLGQGNTGELFF
DNA: TGTGCCAGCAGCTCGTTGGGACAGGGGAACACCGGGGAGCTGTTTTTT

V: TRBV6-1
D: -
size: many
J: TRBJ2-7
CDR3: CASSPSPGFEQYF
DNA: TGTGCCAGCAGCCCCTCCCCTGGTTTCGAGCAGTACTTC

V: TRBV6-2/TRBV6-3
D: -
size: few
J: TRBJ2-3
CDR3: CASSYSGNTQYF
DNA: TGTGCCAGCAGTTACTCGGGAAATACGCAGTATTTT

V: TRBV29-1
D: TRBD2
size: few
J: TRBJ2-5
CDR3: CSGGRGPYETQYF
DNA: TGCAGCGGTGGGAGGGGCCCGTACGAAACCCAGTACTTC

V: TRBV7-6
D: TRBD2
size: many
J: TRBJ2-7
CDR3: CASSRTLGLAGGYEQYF
DNA: TGTGCCAGCAGCAGAACCCTCGGACTAGCGGGAGGCTACGAGCAGTACTTC

V: TRBV27
D: TRBD1
size: many
J: TRBJ2-3
CDR3: CASSPRVGGGDTQYF
DNA: TGTGCCAGCAGTCCAAGGGTAGGGGGCGGGGATACGCAGTATTTT

V: TRBV18
D: -
size: -
J: TRBJ1-1
CDR3: CASSQYTPGQNTEAFF
DNA: TGTGCCAGCTCACAATATACCCCCGGACAGAACACTGAAGCTTTCTTT

V: TRBV6-5
D: -
size: many
J: TRBJ2-7
CDR3: CASSIDSPILSEQYF
DNA: TGTGCCAGCAGTATCGACAGCCCCATTCTGTCCGAGCAGTACTTC

V: TRBV7-8
D: TRBD2
size: -
J: TRBJ2-2
CDR3: CASSLTSGSKDGELFF
DNA: TGTGCCAGCAGCCTGACTAGCGGGAGCAAGGACGGGGAGCTGTTTTTT